The 19 T cell receptor beta chains reported below all come from one sample, sequenced in a study of cytomegalovirus exposure and HLA in healthy donors. Amplification used 60 Vbeta primers and 13 Jbeta primers. Produced via immunoSEQ multiplex PCR; TCRdb's table is partial and in-frame only. This sample contains roughly 70,000 clones. What was sequenced was PBMCs. The origin of the receptors is a middle-aged man in good health and CMV-seronegative.

V is TRBV6-1 and J is TRBJ2-7; 11 bases match TRBD1. V lost 1 base to trimming and J lost 5 bases; unmatched junction nucleotides: 13. Looked up from germline, CDR1 is MNHNS and CDR2 is SASEGT. This CDR3 has 18 amino acids. The CDR3: CASSEGFYWGTGGNEQYF. The CDR3 region has the DNA TGTGCCAGCAGTGAAGGCTTTTATTGGGGGACAGGGGGAAACGAGCAGTACTTC.

This rearrangement joins TRBV7-9 to TRBJ2-2; TRBD2 matches 15 bases. The ends lost 4 bases at V and 5 bases at J; junction bases unmatched: 11. Germline assignment: CDR1 SEHNR and CDR2 FQNEAQ (reference sequence). The CDR3 covers 19 residues. Here the CDR3 DNA reads TGTGCCAGCAGCTCCCGGACTAGCGGGGGGGTACCGAGTACCGGGGAGCTGTTTTTT. As protein: CASSSRTSGGVPSTGELFF.

Details on this clone: Other DNA sequences within the sample encode an identical CDR3. This sequence joins TRBV5-1 and TRBJ2-2; the D is unclear. Germline lookup yields CDR1 SGHRS and CDR2 YFSETQ. The CDR3 runs to 13 residues. The V and J ends lost 0 bases and 4 bases respectively, with 4 bases between them. CDR3 DNA sequence: TGCGCCAGCAGCTTGGCGGGCACCGGGGAGCTGTTTTTT. Translated, it gives CASSLAGTGELFF.

J is TRBJ2-1 and V is TRBV21-1; TRBD2 is taken as the D call from the table, unchecked against the DNA. TRBV21-1 is shown as a pseudogene. This CDR3 contains 16 residues. CDR3 sequence reads: CASSPSLGFHYNEQFF. CDR3 DNA sequence: TGTGCCAGCAGCCCCTCACTAGGTTTCCACTACAATGAGCAGTTCTTC.

The chain is built from TRBV19 and TRBJ1-4; weak D call: TRBD1 (6 bases). The CDR3 sequence is 14 residues long. Germline loops: CDR1 LNHDA, CDR2 SQIVND (reference sequence). V lost 6 bases and J lost 2, with 10 bases in between. The CDR3 bases are TGTGCCAGTAGAGGGGGGGTCACTAATGAAAAACTGTTTTTT. Protein sequence: CASRGGVTNEKLFF.

DNA of the CDR3: TGTGCCAGCAGTAGCGGGGACAGGGGGAACGTGAATGAAAAACTGTTTTTT. It yields the protein CASSSGDRGNVNEKLFF. The gene calls are TRBV25-1 and TRBJ1-4, with 11 bases that match TRBD1. After removal of 5 bases from V and 5 bases from J, the junction contained 10 bases not matched to a gene. CDR3 length: 17 amino acids. Germline CDR1 is MGHDK and CDR2 is SYGVNS.

V is TRBV12-5 and J is TRBJ1-6; a possible D gene is TRBD1 (6 bases). The CDR3 spans 14 residues. Trimming took 1 base from V and 7 from J, leaving 8 bases between them. CDR1 is LGHNT, CDR2 FRNRAP, per germline. CDR3 bases: TGTGCTAGTGGTTTGGGGGACAACAATTCACCCCTCCACTTT. This encodes CASGLGDNNSPLHF. Based on the CDR3 plus reference TRBV12-5 and TRBJ1-6, the full variable domain is DARVTQTPRHKVTEMGQEVTMRCQPILGHNTVFWYRQTMMQGLELLAYFRNRAPLDDSGMPKDRFSAEMPDATLATLKIQPSEPRDSAVYFCASGLGDNNSPLHFGNGTRLTVT.

The genes are TRBV13 and TRBJ2-7, with TRBD2 matching 13 bases. The CDR3 contains 20 residues. The V segment lost 5 bases and the J segment 2 bases; nucleotides outside the gene matches: 18. CDR1 is PRHDT and CDR2 is FYEKMQ in the germline V gene (reference sequence). In DNA form, the CDR3 reads TGTGCCAGCAGCGCGAGGGGGGGGACTAGCGGGGCCTCTGCCACCTACGAGCAGTACTTC. Its protein is CASSARGGTSGASATYEQYF. Full variable domain (remainder filled in from reference TRBV13 and TRBJ2-7): AAGVIQSPRHLIKEKRETATLKCYPIPRHDTVYWYQQGPGQDPQFLISFYEKMQSDKGSIPDRFSAQQFSDYHSELNMSSLELGDSALYFCASSARGGTSGASATYEQYFGPGTRLTVT.

The chain employs TRBV6-1 and TRBJ2-1; TRBD2 aligns across 9 bases. This CDR3 contains 13 residues. CDR1 is MNHNS and CDR2 is SASEGT in the germline V gene. V shed 7 bases and J 13 bases; nucleotides not matched to a gene: 11. This CDR3 is CASTPWGGGAQFF. CDR3 nucleotides: TGTGCCAGCACCCCGTGGGGCGGGGGGGCCCAGTTCTTC.

V usage is TRBV5-1 and J usage is TRBJ1-2, with a possible D match to TRBD1 (5 bases). The germline gives CDR1 SGHRS, CDR2 YFSETQ. The CDR3 length is 12 residues. Deletions cut 0 bases from V and 8 bases from J, with 8 bases between. The CDR3 DNA reads TGCGCCAGCAGCTTGGAGGGGCTGGGCTACACCTTC. Amino acids: CASSLEGLGYTF.

This rearrangement joins TRBV6-1 to TRBJ1-3, with TRBD1 matching 7 bases. Germline lookup yields CDR1 MNHNS and CDR2 SASEGT. CDR3 length: 21 residues. Trimming cost V 2 bases and J 4 bases; bases outside gene matches: 23. For the CDR3, the DNA is TGTGCCAGCAGTGAATTTCGGTTCCTAGGACAGGCCCGCGCCAACGGAAACACCATATATTTT. Translated: CASSEFRFLGQARANGNTIYF.

This chain joins TRBV30 and TRBJ1-1; D gene ambiguous. CDR3 length: 12 amino acids. Per the germline V gene, CDR1 is GTSNPN and CDR2 is SVGIG (reference sequence). V lost 6 bases and J lost 1, with 9 bases in between. CDR3 DNA: TGTGCCTGCCTACAGTGGAACACTGAAGCTTTCTTT. This codes for CACLQWNTEAFF.

The gene calls are TRBV18 and TRBJ1-4, with D possibly matching TRBD1 (5 bases). With 4 bases removed from V and 5 bases from J, the gap between germline ends came to 11 bases. This CDR3 region has 14 residues. CDR1 and CDR2 (germline): KGHSH, LQKENI. In DNA, the CDR3 is TGTGCCAGCTCACTAGACAGAGCCAATGAAAAACTGTTTTTT. Protein product: CASSLDRANEKLFF.

The chain has TRBV5-1 and TRBJ2-7; the match to TRBD2 covers 8 bases. CDR3 length: 14 amino acids. V lost 4 bases to trimming and J lost 5 bases; unmatched junction nucleotides: 8. Germline CDR1 SGHRS, CDR2 YFSETQ. The CDR3 DNA reads as TGCGCCAGCAGCACGGGACGGGGACTAGACGAGCAGTACTTC. This codes for CASSTGRGLDEQYF.

The chain combines TRBV5-1 with TRBJ1-1; D is uncertain. V dropped 0 bases and J dropped 7 bases, with 7 bases sitting between them. Germline loops: CDR1 SGHRS, CDR2 YFSETQ. This CDR3 has 12 residues. The CDR3 loop is CASSLDSYEAFF. CDR3 nucleotide sequence: TGCGCCAGCAGCTTGGATAGCTATGAAGCTTTCTTT.

The V call is TRBV7-9, the J call TRBJ1-6, with 8 bases lining up with TRBD1. Germline V gives CDR1 SEHNR, CDR2 FQNEAQ (reference sequence). The CDR3 contains 15 residues. V shed 5 bases and J 6 bases; nucleotides not matched to a gene: 6. The CDR3 DNA reads TGTGCCAGCAGCCCTAGGGACAGGCCTAATTCACCCCTCCACTTT. Its protein is CASSPRDRPNSPLHF.

This chain uses TRBV15 with TRBJ2-2; 15 nucleotides align to TRBD2. Unmatched junction bases numbered 11, after V lost 10 bases and J lost 2 bases. Germline CDR1 reads LNHNV; CDR2 reads YYDKDF (reference sequence). The CDR3 runs to 18 residues. The CDR3 protein is CAITPGLAGGLNTGELFF. The CDR3 DNA follows: TGTGCCATCACCCCAGGACTAGCGGGGGGGCTTAACACCGGGGAGCTGTTTTTT.

The chain is built from TRBV6-1 and TRBJ1-4; 9 positions agree with TRBD1. In germline, CDR1 is MNHNS, CDR2 SASEGT. V shed 1 base, J shed 7 bases, and the junction held 7 bases outside the gene matches. The CDR3 is 16 residues long. Written as DNA, the CDR3 is TGTGCCAGCAGTGAAGTTAAGGGGACAGGGAGTGAAAAACTGTTTTTT. Translation gives CASSEVKGTGSEKLFF.

The CDR3 spells CVAGQTYTEAFF. The CDR3 nucleotides read TGTGTGGCGGGACAGACATACACTGAAGCTTTCTTT. The chain recombines TRBV28 with TRBJ1-1, with 7 bases lining up with TRBD1. CDR1 is MDHEN and CDR2 is SYDVKM in the germline V gene. There are 12 residues in the CDR3.